This T cell receptor beta chain was identified during a study of blood T cell repertoires in COVID-19. Across the study: The United States, Italy and Spain provided the acute and convalescent COVID-19 samples. T cells, B-cell-depleted T cells, or PBMCs supplied cDNA or gDNA.

Comments on this clone: Other DNA sequences from this sample encode an identical CDR3 as well.

In the original workflow: Amplifying reference gene primers gave estimates of nucleated cell counts. Data came from immunoSEQ multiplex PCR; TCRdb stores just in-frame clones and leaves some out. For V, J and clone size, that table is used; D and trimming come from the DNA. Of 250,000 or so clones in the sample, 85% to 90% were seen once. CDR1 and CDR2 (germline): SGHRS, YFSETQ. The CDR3 is made up of 14 amino acids. The ends lost 4 bases at V and 3 bases at J; junction bases unmatched: 4. The source material was peripheral blood. This receptor was obtained from a man aged 30 to 39 with COVID-19, enrolled during active disease. The J gene is TRBJ2-5, the V gene TRBV5-1, with 9 nucleotides matching TRBD1. The CDR3 here is CASSPGQGKETQYF. CDR3 in DNA: TGCGCCAGCAGCCCAGGACAGGGGAAAGAGACCCAGTACTTC.